This T cell receptor beta chain was identified in a study of blood T cell repertoires in COVID-19 (dated by TCRdb to the early 2020s). A note on the overall study: Samples covering the acute and convalescent phases of COVID-19 were provided by collaborators in the United States, Italy and Spain. Nearly every sample came with metadata listing a de-identified subject ID, COVID-19 status, age in years and sex. Deeply sampled blood TCRbeta repertoires from subjects exposed to, actively infected with, or recovered from COVID-19 were included in the dataset. A freely available public database, intended as a resource for researchers studying the immune response to SARS-CoV-2, is where the repertoires were released. HLA class I and class II types, where available, came from metadata supplied by the sample provider rather than from assay-based typing. The material from the prospective study consisted of cDNA or gDNA derived from T cells, B-cell-depleted T cells, or PBMCs. Samples were obtained from the ongoing ImmuneRACE study (first 160 participants) and from 1,254 subjects provided by 6 global collaborators. The paper as a whole reports these results and caveats: The amount of clinical and demographic metadata varied by source and participant and was provided uncurated.

TCRbeta CDR3 regions were amplified from genomic DNA using the immunoSEQ Assay, a bias-controlled multiplex PCR. As for how the authors treated the data: Within the assay, amplification of reference gene primers was used to estimate how many nucleated cells each sample contained. To quantify the absolute abundance of each unique TCRbeta CDR3 rearrangement, sequence reads were collapsed and filtered. For each sample, productive Simpson clonality was calculated as the square root of Simpson's diversity index over productive rearrangements. The table comes from immuneACCESS by way of TCRdb, which keeps in-frame sequences with V and J called. Part of the clones is missing from these tables; in studies checked, under half for an unresolved V gene and the rest for unknown reasons. The DNA was the basis for D and trimming; V, J and clone size are from that table. This sample has over 100,000 clones in its table, and roughly 87% of those were observed once. The ten largest account for 9.5% to 13% of the sample.

In regard to this clone: Its antigen is currently not known. No base quality values were provided; no much bigger clone lies one nucleotide off.

The V end gives up 3 bases and the J end 4 bases, leaving 6 bases in the junction not matched to a gene. CDR1 and CDR2, per the germline V gene (reference sequence), are LNHNV and YYDKDF. The CDR3 contains 15 residues, cysteine and phenylalanine counted. The sequence is cut down to CDR3 DNA, 45 bases in frame from base 1. The collaborating institutions used their own protocols to collect whole blood in K2EDTA tubes. For TCRbeta analysis, collaborator samples were shipped as frozen whole blood, as isolated PBMCs, or as DNA extracted from either sample type. The sequence came from a man older than 75 with acute or convalescent COVID-19. The sequenced material came from peripheral blood. Recombination joined TRBV15 with TRBJ2-7; the central 10 bases match TRBD1. The DNA sequence is TGTGCCACCAGCAGTCCGGGACAGGGGTTTTACGAGCAGTACTTC. Translated, this gives CATSSPGQGFYEQYF. The CDR3, completed at both ends by the reference TRBV15 and TRBJ2-7 genes, gives the full variable domain DAMVIQNPRYQVTQFGKPVTLSCSQTLNHNVMYWYQQKSSQAPKLLFHYYDKDFNNEADTPDNFQSRRPNTSFCFLDIRSPGLGDTAMYLCATSSPGQGFYEQYFGPGTRLTVT.